This T cell receptor (beta chain) is drawn from a study of a mutant IDH1 vaccine in newly diagnosed glioma (dated by TCRdb to the early 2020s). Regarding the research as a whole: The 30 to 40 treated patients were approximately 62% male and roughly 38% female, with a mean age of approximately 38 years. Prior to enrollment, patients had been given standard therapy consisting of radiotherapy alone, temozolomide alone, or radiochemotherapy with temozolomide, with the combination given to most patients. Peripheral blood was drawn at six visits: V03 (baseline), V05, V07, V10, V12 and V13. For exploratory analyses, longitudinal TCRB deep sequencing was carried out in 25 to 30 treated patients wherever samples were available.

Taken with the paper, the label for time point translates to: baseline, week 1 (first vaccination visit). In light of the paper, this sample's treatment or condition label describes: pre-vaccination baseline after standard-of-care therapy. The donors had newly diagnosed IDH1-mutant astrocytomas of WHO grade 3 or 4 that showed loss of nuclear ATRX. The samples were drawn from NOA16, a multicentre, single-arm, open-label phase I trial in Germany that tested a mutant IDH1 peptide vaccine in humans for the first time. For immunogenicity testing, the blood drawn at visit V03 was used as the baseline sample. Genomic DNA for TCRB sequencing was extracted from EDTA blood using the DNeasy Blood and Tissue Kit. A note on this clone: Its binding antigen is unknown. One base away there is no much larger clone; base qualities are not given.

Here is what the overall study found, with its caveats: It was noted by the authors that analyses of patient blood samples could not be reproduced owing to sample limitations. Changes in the top peripheral T cell clonotypes picked up by TCRB sequencing did not appear to be linked to pseudoprogression. PBMC samples for TCRB deep sequencing were selected based on availability. Immune responses induced by the vaccine were seen in over 80% of patients across multiple MHC alleles.

Libraries were built with the immunoSEQ multiplex PCR assay. The hsTCRB Kit was used according to the manufacturer's protocol to amplify rearranged TCR beta chain sequences. TCRB libraries were sequenced on an Illumina MiSeq. The original methods were these. The kit vendor's proprietary platform handled demultiplexing, trimming and gene mapping. TCRdb holds this immuneACCESS table with in-frame rearrangements only. Some clones are missing; in checked studies, unresolved V genes explain under half, and the rest has no known cause. V and J calls and clone size are those listed in that table; D and trimming were worked out from the DNA. Present in this sample are over 30,000 clones, around 83% of which were seen just once. The top ten hold roughly 9% of the sample. V loses 2 bases at its end and J loses 1 base; junction bases beyond the gene matches: 1. Based on the germline V gene (reference sequence), the CDR1 and CDR2 sequences are SEHNR and FQNEAQ. From the cysteine up to the phenylalanine, the CDR3 has a length of 14 residues. Only the CDR3 DNA stays, 42 bases, in frame from base 1.

This material consisted of peripheral blood mononuclear cells (PBMCs), taken from a glioma patient treated with radiotherapy, temozolomide or both. The clonotype comes from a man in his forties or fifties with glioma. Some clones in this sample may be carry-over from other donors' samples. The chain employs TRBV7-9 and TRBJ2-7, with 8 bases in between that match TRBD1. The DNA sequence is TGTGCCAGCAGCTTATGGGACAGGTCCTACGAGCAGTACTTC. Translation gives CASSLWDRSYEQYF.